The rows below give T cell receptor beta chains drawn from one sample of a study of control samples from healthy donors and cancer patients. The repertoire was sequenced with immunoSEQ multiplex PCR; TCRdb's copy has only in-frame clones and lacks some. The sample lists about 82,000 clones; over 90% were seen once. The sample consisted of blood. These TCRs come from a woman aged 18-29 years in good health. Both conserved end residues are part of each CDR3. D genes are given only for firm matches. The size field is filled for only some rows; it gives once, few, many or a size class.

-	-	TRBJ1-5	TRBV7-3	CASSFPPHNQPQHF	TGTGCCAGCAGCTTCCCCCCCCACAATCAGCCCCAGCATTTT
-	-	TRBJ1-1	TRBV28	CASSHTRENTEAFF	TGTGCCAGCAGTCACACGCGGGAGAACACTGAAGCTTTCTTT
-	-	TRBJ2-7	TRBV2	CASRESPGFLYEQYF	TGTGCCAGCAGAGAGAGTCCGGGGTTTTTGTACGAGCAGTACTTC
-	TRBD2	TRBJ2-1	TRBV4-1	CASGTSRGNHEQFF	TGCGCCAGCGGGACTAGCCGAGGAAACCATGAGCAGTTCTTC
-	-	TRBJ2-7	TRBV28	CASSFRNHGEQYF	TGTGCCAGCAGTTTTAGGAATCATGGTGAGCAGTACTTC
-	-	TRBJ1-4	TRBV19	CASSGGYDEKLFF	TGTGCCAGTAGTGGAGGGTACGATGAAAAACTGTTTTTT
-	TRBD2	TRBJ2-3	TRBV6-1	CASSDPGGLAGGPSTDTQYF	TGTGCCAGCAGTGACCCAGGGGGGCTAGCGGGAGGTCCCTCCACAGATACGCAGTATTTT
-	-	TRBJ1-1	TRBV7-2	CASSPPWGAYTEAFF	TGTGCCAGCAGCCCACCCTGGGGGGCTTACACTGAAGCTTTCTTT
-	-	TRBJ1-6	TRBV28	CASSLMQGPFNNSPLHF	TGTGCCAGCAGTTTAATGCAGGGACCCTTTAATAATTCACCCCTCCACTTT
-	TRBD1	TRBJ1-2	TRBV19	CATGGGGYGYTF	TGTGCCACAGGGGGGGGTGGCTATGGCTACACCTTC
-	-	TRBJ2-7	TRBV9	CASSPGLRGYEQYF	TGTGCCAGCAGCCCGGGCCTCAGGGGCTACGAGCAGTACTTC
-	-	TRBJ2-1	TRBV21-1	CASKSLRPGLAIHNEQFF	TGTGCCAGCAAAAGCCTCCGGCCGGGACTAGCGATCCACAATGAGCAGTTCTTC
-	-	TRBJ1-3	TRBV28	CASSPPQRNTIYF	TGTGCCAGCAGTCCGCCCCAAAGGAACACCATATATTTT
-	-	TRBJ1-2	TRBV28	CASSWDGPAVGGYTF	TGTGCCAGCAGTTGGGACGGACCAGCGGTCGGTGGCTACACCTTC
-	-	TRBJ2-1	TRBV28	CASSFWAESSYNEQFF	TGTGCCAGCAGTTTCTGGGCCGAGAGCTCCTACAATGAGCAGTTCTTC
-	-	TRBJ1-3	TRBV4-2	CASSQAGTSSGNTIYF	TGTGCCAGCAGCCAAGCCGGAACCAGCTCTGGAAACACCATATATTTT
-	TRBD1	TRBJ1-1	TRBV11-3	CASSLARTGRLVPEAFF	TGTGCCAGCAGCTTAGCCCGGACAGGGCGGTTAGTTCCTGAAGCTTTCTTT
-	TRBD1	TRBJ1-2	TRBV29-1	CSVEDRWQGAIEYGYTF	TGCAGCGTTGAAGATCGGTGGCAGGGGGCGATTGAGTATGGCTACACCTTC
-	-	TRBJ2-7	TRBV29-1	CSVGNRAYEQYF	TGCAGCGTTGGAAACAGGGCTTACGAGCAGTACTTC
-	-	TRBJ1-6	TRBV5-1	CASSLAGHPENSPLHF	TGCGCCAGCAGCTTGGCCGGACACCCTGAGAATTCACCCCTCCACTTT
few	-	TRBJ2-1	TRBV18	CASSPFKAGLYNEQFF	TGTGCCAGCTCACCATTTAAAGCGGGCCTGTACAATGAGCAGTTCTTC
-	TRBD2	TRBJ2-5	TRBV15	CATSRGWVAGDQETQYF	TGTGCCACCAGCAGAGGGTGGGTAGCGGGGGACCAAGAGACCCAGTACTTC
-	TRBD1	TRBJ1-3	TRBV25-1	CASSTAGGGVRGNTIYF	TGTGCCAGCAGTACGGCAGGGGGCGGGGTGAGGGGAAACACCATATATTTT
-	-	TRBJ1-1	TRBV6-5	CASRHSLGNTEAFF	TGTGCCAGCAGGCATTCCCTGGGGAACACTGAAGCTTTCTTT
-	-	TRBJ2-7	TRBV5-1	CASSLGQLYEQYF	TGCGCCAGCAGCTTGGGACAGCTCTACGAGCAGTACTTC
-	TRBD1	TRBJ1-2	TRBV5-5	CASSLEDRISGGYTF	TGTGCCAGCAGCTTGGAGGACAGGATATCTGGTGGCTACACCTTC
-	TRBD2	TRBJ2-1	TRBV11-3	CASSYGLAGTYNEQFF	TGTGCCAGCAGCTACGGACTAGCGGGAACATACAATGAGCAGTTCTTC
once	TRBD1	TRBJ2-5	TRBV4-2	CASSAHTPGQGGETQYF	TGTGCCAGCAGCGCCCATACCCCGGGACAGGGGGGGGAGACCCAGTACTTC
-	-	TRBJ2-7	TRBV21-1	CASSNLGGGFYEQYF	TGTGCCAGCAGCAATCTGGGCGGGGGCTTTTACGAGCAGTACTTC
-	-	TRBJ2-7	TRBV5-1	CASSLLGYEQYF	TGCGCCAGCAGCTTGCTGGGGTACGAGCAGTACTTC
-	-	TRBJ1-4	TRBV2	CATRGDGFNEKLFF	TGTGCCACTAGGGGGGACGGGTTTAATGAAAAACTGTTTTTT
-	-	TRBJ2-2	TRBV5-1	CASSLGTGDTGELFF	TGCGCCAGCAGCTTGGGGACTGGGGACACCGGGGAGCTGTTTTTT
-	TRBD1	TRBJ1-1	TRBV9	CASSGQGLEAFF	TGTGCCAGCAGCGGACAGGGCCTTGAAGCTTTCTTT
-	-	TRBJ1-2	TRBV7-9	CASSNPTVGEGYGYTF	TGTGCCAGCAGCAACCCTACGGTGGGGGAAGGCTATGGCTACACCTTC
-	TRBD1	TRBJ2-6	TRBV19	CASGTGGSGANVLTF	TGTGCCAGTGGAACAGGGGGCTCTGGGGCCAACGTCCTGACTTTC
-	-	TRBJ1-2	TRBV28	CASSWTASYGYTF	TGTGCCAGCAGTTGGACAGCGTCCTATGGCTACACCTTC
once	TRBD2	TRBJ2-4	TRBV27	CASSLGLAGGPGNIQYF	TGTGCCAGCAGTTTAGGGCTAGCGGGAGGGCCTGGGAACATTCAGTACTTC
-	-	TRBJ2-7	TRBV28	CASSLLRGQAYEQYF	TGTGCCAGCAGTTTATTGAGGGGACAAGCCTACGAGCAGTACTTC
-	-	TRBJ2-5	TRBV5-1	CASSLPGETQYF	TGCGCCAGCAGCCTCCCGGGGGAGACCCAGTACTTC
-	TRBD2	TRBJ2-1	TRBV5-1	CASSLAGGKIDEQFF	TGCGCCAGCAGCTTAGCGGGGGGGAAGATCGATGAGCAGTTCTTC
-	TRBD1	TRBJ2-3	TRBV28	CASDTGATITDTQYF	TGTGCCAGTGACACAGGGGCCACTATCACAGATACGCAGTATTTT
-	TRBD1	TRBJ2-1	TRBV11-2	CASSSPDRGRVNEQFF	TGTGCCAGCAGCTCACCTGACAGGGGGCGCGTGAATGAGCAGTTCTTC
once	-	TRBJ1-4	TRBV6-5	CASSYRGRREKLFF	TGTGCCAGCAGTTACAGGGGTCGGCGGGAAAAACTGTTTTTT
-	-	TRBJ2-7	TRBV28	CASSPTGTIRYEQYF	TGTGCCAGCAGTCCAACCGGGACAATTCGCTACGAGCAGTACTTC
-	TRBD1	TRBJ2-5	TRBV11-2	CASSPKGAQETQYF	TGTGCCAGCAGCCCAAAGGGGGCCCAAGAGACCCAGTACTTC
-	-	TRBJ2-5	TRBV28	CASSLVGTQYF	TGTGCCAGCAGTTTAGTAGGGACCCAGTACTTC
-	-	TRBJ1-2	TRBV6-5	CASKPEGYTF	TGTGCCAGTAAACCGGAGGGCTACACCTTC
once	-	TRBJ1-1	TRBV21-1	CASSNELTGNTEAFF	TGTGCCAGCAGCAACGAATTGACAGGGAACACTGAAGCTTTCTTT
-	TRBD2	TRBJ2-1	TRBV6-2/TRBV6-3	CASSTSGSIDEQFF	TGTGCCAGCAGCACTAGCGGGAGTATCGATGAGCAGTTCTTC
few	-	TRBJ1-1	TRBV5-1	CASSPDTVNTEAFF	TGCGCCAGCAGCCCGGACACAGTGAACACTGAAGCTTTCTTT
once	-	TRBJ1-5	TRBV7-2	CASSLGAGINQPQHF	TGTGCCAGCAGCTTAGGCGCAGGAATCAATCAGCCCCAGCATTTT
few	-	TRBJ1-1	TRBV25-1	CASGGPIDIPNTEAFF	TGTGCCAGCGGGGGACCGATAGACATACCGAACACTGAAGCTTTCTTT